This T cell receptor (beta chain) derives from a study of Ad26.COV2.S vaccination and SARS-CoV-2 variants (dated by TCRdb to the early 2020s). About the investigation overall: Donors in the vaccine arm were drawn from COV1001, a multicentre, randomized, double-blind, placebo-controlled phase I-IIa trial testing Ad26.COV2.S in healthy adults. Ad26.COV2.S was administered intramuscularly at a dose of 5x10^10 or 1x10^11 viral particles, either as one shot or as two shots given 56 days apart. The specificity and breadth of SARS-CoV-2-reactive T cell receptors after Ad26.COV2.S vaccination were assessed by TCRbeta repertoire sequencing. The TCR-sequenced set comprised around 30 samples: approximately 19 Ad26.COV2.S vaccine recipients, 5 placebo recipients and 8 SARS-CoV-2 convalescent individuals. Participants in the trial were split at random into five groups of five each, receiving low-dose or high-dose Ad26.COV2.S once or twice, or else placebo on both occasions. Investigators did not know the trial group allocation while performing experiments and assessing outcomes.

Of note for this clone: The clone's antigen remains unknown. The input lacks base qualities; no much larger clone sits a single base away.

TCRbeta CDR3 regions were sequenced with the immunoSEQ Assay. After extraction, genomic DNA underwent amplification by bias-controlled multiplex PCR, followed by high-throughput sequencing. In the source study's methods: To quantify the absolute abundance of every unique TCRbeta CDR3 region, sequences were collapsed and filtered. T cell fraction was estimated by normalizing TCRbeta template counts to usable DNA, which was measured by amplifying reference genes present in all nucleated cells. Repertoire TCRs were annotated as SARS-CoV-2-specific by exact matching of V gene, CDR3 amino acid sequence and J gene to a known reactive TCR set. The reference SARS-CoV-2 TCR set was obtained from MIRA and was filtered for enrichment in COVID-19-positive ImmuneCODE repertoires, whereby public or cross-reactive TCRs were removed. Drawing on the MIRA antigens, annotated TCRs were analysed further at the level of specific ORF or position within ORF. Depth was the summed frequency of annotated unique rearrangements, while breadth was defined as annotated unique rearrangements over total unique productive rearrangements. Two-sided Wilcoxon rank-sum tests were applied when comparing TCR breadth between groups. This immuneACCESS table, as held by TCRdb, lists in-frame sequences with V and J called but not all clones. Of the missing ones, under half trace to an unresolved V gene in checked studies; the others have no known cause. D and trimming were read from the DNA, whereas the V and J calls and clone size are those reported in that table. This sample holds 400,000 to 500,000 clones; 89% were observed only once. About 2.4% of the sample is held by the ten biggest clonotypes.

Broader findings and caveats from the paper: Comparing responses between vaccine doses or regimens was not something the study was powered to do. Comparable non-spike TCR breadth was observed between vaccine and placebo recipients, consistent with only spike being contained in the vaccine. Compared with placebo recipients, Ad26.COV2.S recipients showed higher spike-specific TCR breadth (P = 0.0014). After vaccination, substantial breadth of spike-specific CD8+ and CD4+ T cell responses was reported. The authors noted that total T cell responses may have been underestimated by the TCR breadth and depth analyses.

The intended sense of this specimen's treatment or condition label: some 19 received Ad26.COV2.S at low or high dose, single or two shots; 5 received placebo; per-sample allocation not given. For vaccine and placebo recipients, the sequenced repertoires came from samples collected on day 63 after the first injection. In Cohort 1b, fewer than 30 adults aged 18-55 years were enrolled at a single site in Boston, USA, between 29 July and 7 August 2020. Ad26.COV2.S consisted of a replication-incompetent adenovirus type 26 vector by which a prefusion-stabilized SARS-CoV-2 spike protein from the original Wuhan strain was expressed. After removal of 3 bases from V and 9 bases from J, the junction retains 6 bases not matched to a gene. The germline V gene (reference sequence) gives CDR1 as MNHEY and CDR2 as SMNVEV. Taken from cysteine to phenylalanine, the CDR3 has 14 residues. Left in the record is the CDR3 DNA by itself, 42 bases read in frame from the first base.

The V and J genes are TRBV27 and TRBJ1-2, with 11 junctional bases fitting TRBD1. The sample here was peripheral blood, taken in a trial of Ad26.COV2.S vaccine versus placebo. This receptor was obtained from a person aged 18-65 years who received the Ad26.COV2.S COVID-19 vaccine or a placebo. The nucleotides are TGTGCCAGCAGTTTCGGGACAGGGGGTTATAGCTACACCTTC. The translation is CASSFGTGGYSYTF.